Listed below are T cell receptor beta chains from one sample, sequenced in a study of robustness of blood B and T cell sequencing. TCRdb re-called the PCR reads through MiXCR, storing one row per CDR3 protein. The data hold roughly 2,100 distinct CDR3 sequences, with roughly two thirds observed a single time. The material sequenced was peripheral blood. The receptors were sampled from a human donor in good health. CDR3s include the opening cysteine and the closing phenylalanine or tryptophan. A D gene is named only where the DNA matches it firmly. Clone size is stated in some rows and not others, as once, few, many or a class when expanded.

d_call: TRBD1
j_call: TRBJ2-7
clone_size: NA
v_call: TRBV29-1
cdr3_nt: TGCAGCGTTGGACAGGGGAACTCCTACGAGCAGTACTTC
cdr3_aa: CSVGQGNSYEQYF

d_call: NA
j_call: TRBJ2-2
clone_size: NA
v_call: TRBV4-1
cdr3_nt: TGCGCCAGCAGCCACCTAAGTTGGGACTCCTCCCGAGCTGGGGAGCTGTTTTTT
cdr3_aa: CASSHLSWDSSRAGELFF

d_call: NA
j_call: TRBJ1-5
clone_size: NA
v_call: TRBV4-2
cdr3_nt: TGTGCCAGCAGCCAATTGCAGGGCGGGTATAGCAATCAGCCCCAGCATTTT
cdr3_aa: CASSQLQGGYSNQPQHF

d_call: TRBD1
j_call: TRBJ2-7
clone_size: NA
v_call: TRBV5-6
cdr3_nt: TGTGCCAGCAGCTTGGGGGACAGAGCCTACGAGCAGTACTTC
cdr3_aa: CASSLGDRAYEQYF

d_call: TRBD1
j_call: TRBJ1-1
clone_size: few
v_call: TRBV19
cdr3_nt: TGTGCCAGTAGTATAAGGGGACAGCAGAACACTGAAGCTTTCTTT
cdr3_aa: CASSIRGQQNTEAFF

d_call: NA
j_call: TRBJ2-3
clone_size: NA
v_call: TRBV20-1
cdr3_nt: TGCAGTGCTAGTACAAGCCTCTACACAGATACGCAGTATTTT
cdr3_aa: CSASTSLYTDTQYF

d_call: TRBD1
j_call: TRBJ1-5
clone_size: NA
v_call: TRBV4-2
cdr3_nt: TGTGCCAGCAGCCAAGAGGGGGACAGGGACTATAGCAATCAGCCCCAGCATTTT
cdr3_aa: CASSQEGDRDYSNQPQHF

d_call: TRBD1
j_call: TRBJ2-1
clone_size: once
v_call: TRBV10-3
cdr3_nt: TGTGCCATCAGTGTGGGGACAGGGGGTAACAATGAGCAGTTCTTC
cdr3_aa: CAISVGTGGNNEQFF

d_call: NA
j_call: TRBJ1-1
clone_size: NA
v_call: TRBV30
cdr3_nt: TGTGCCTGGAGTTTTGACGACGGCGAAGCTTTCTTT
cdr3_aa: CAWSFDDGEAFF

d_call: NA
j_call: TRBJ2-2
clone_size: NA
v_call: TRBV5-1
cdr3_nt: TGCGCCAGCAGTCCGTTGCCAGGGGAAAGCGGTGAGCTGTTTTTT
cdr3_aa: CASSPLPGESGELFF

d_call: TRBD1
j_call: TRBJ2-1
clone_size: NA
v_call: TRBV5-5
cdr3_nt: TGTGCCAGCAGCCGACAGGGGGCTGAATATGAGCAGTTCTTC
cdr3_aa: CASSRQGAEYEQFF

d_call: NA
j_call: TRBJ1-6
clone_size: NA
v_call: TRBV7-3
cdr3_nt: TGTGCCAGCAGCTTACTGGGGGCGGGTAATTCACCCCTCCACTTT
cdr3_aa: CASSLLGAGNSPLHF

d_call: TRBD2
j_call: TRBJ2-1
clone_size: NA
v_call: TRBV24-1
cdr3_nt: TGTGCCACCAGTGACCCTAGCGGGGGGGCCGTCAACAATGAGCAGTTCTTC
cdr3_aa: CATSDPSGGAVNNEQFF

d_call: TRBD2
j_call: TRBJ2-3
clone_size: NA
v_call: TRBV20-1
cdr3_nt: TGCAGTGCTAGTTCGCGGGGGGGCAGGGATACGCAGTATTTT
cdr3_aa: CSASSRGGRDTQYF

d_call: TRBD1
j_call: TRBJ1-2
clone_size: large
v_call: TRBV10-3
cdr3_nt: TGTGCCATCAGTCCAGGGGGGGACTATGGCTACACCTTC
cdr3_aa: CAISPGGDYGYTF

d_call: TRBD1
j_call: TRBJ2-3
clone_size: NA
v_call: TRBV29-1
cdr3_nt: TGCAGCGCTCCGGACAGGGTGGTAACAGATACGCAGTATTTT
cdr3_aa: CSAPDRVVTDTQYF

d_call: NA
j_call: TRBJ2-5
clone_size: NA
v_call: TRBV10-3
cdr3_nt: TGTGCCATCAGTGAAAGACAAGAGACCCAGTACTTC
cdr3_aa: CAISERQETQYF

d_call: TRBD2
j_call: TRBJ2-7
clone_size: NA
v_call: TRBV30
cdr3_nt: TGTGCCTGGAGTGTTAGCGGGACGAACGAGCAGTACTTC
cdr3_aa: CAWSVSGTNEQYF

d_call: NA
j_call: TRBJ2-1
clone_size: once
v_call: TRBV6-4
cdr3_nt: TGTGCCAGCAGTGACTCTGAGGGCTCCAATGAGCAGTTCTTC
cdr3_aa: CASSDSEGSNEQFF

d_call: NA
j_call: TRBJ1-1
clone_size: NA
v_call: TRBV7-8
cdr3_nt: TGTGCCAGCAGCCACCCAGCGAACACTGAAGCTTTCTTT
cdr3_aa: CASSHPANTEAFF

d_call: NA
j_call: TRBJ1-2
clone_size: NA
v_call: TRBV6-1
cdr3_nt: TGTGCCAGCAGGCCCACCAGGGGAACGGCTAACTATGGCTACACCTTC
cdr3_aa: CASRPTRGTANYGYTF

d_call: NA
j_call: TRBJ1-6
clone_size: NA
v_call: TRBV10-3
cdr3_nt: TGTGCCATCAGTGACACAGGGATTTCACCCCTCCACTTT
cdr3_aa: CAISDTGISPLHF

d_call: NA
j_call: TRBJ1-6
clone_size: NA
v_call: TRBV20-1
cdr3_nt: TGCAGTGCTAGAGACCTAACCACGCTTAGCGGTTCACCCCTCCACTTT
cdr3_aa: CSARDLTTLSGSPLHF

d_call: NA
j_call: TRBJ1-3
clone_size: NA
v_call: TRBV3-1
cdr3_nt: TGTGCCAGCAGCCAAGATTCGGAGGGCGCCGGAAACACCATATATTTT
cdr3_aa: CASSQDSEGAGNTIYF

d_call: NA
j_call: TRBJ1-1
clone_size: few
v_call: TRBV13
cdr3_nt: TGTGCCAGCAGAGGCACTGAAGCTTTCTTT
cdr3_aa: CASRGTEAFF

d_call: NA
j_call: TRBJ2-1
clone_size: few
v_call: TRBV7-6
cdr3_nt: TGTGCCAGCAGCTTAGTACGGTTAGGGACGAATGAGCAGTTCTTC
cdr3_aa: CASSLVRLGTNEQFF

d_call: NA
j_call: TRBJ1-2
clone_size: NA
v_call: TRBV10-3
cdr3_nt: TGTGCCATCAGTGAGTCCAAACCCGGGGGATATGGCTACACCTTC
cdr3_aa: CAISESKPGGYGYTF

d_call: TRBD1
j_call: TRBJ2-7
clone_size: NA
v_call: TRBV30
cdr3_nt: TGTGCCTGGGAACAACAGGGGATAAACTACGAGCAGTACTTC
cdr3_aa: CAWEQQGINYEQYF

d_call: NA
j_call: TRBJ2-1
clone_size: NA
v_call: TRBV20-1
cdr3_nt: TGCAGTGCTAAGGGAGGGGGAGATAATGAGCAGTTCTTC
cdr3_aa: CSAKGGGDNEQFF

d_call: TRBD2
j_call: TRBJ2-5
clone_size: NA
v_call: TRBV6-1
cdr3_nt: TGTGCCAGCAGTGAAGCGCTTAGCGGGGGCCAAGAGACCCAGTACTTC
cdr3_aa: CASSEALSGGQETQYF

d_call: NA
j_call: TRBJ2-7
clone_size: NA
v_call: TRBV27
cdr3_nt: TGTGCCAGCAGTCCCTGGGGAGGCTACGAGCAGTACTTC
cdr3_aa: CASSPWGGYEQYF

d_call: NA
j_call: TRBJ2-3
clone_size: NA
v_call: TRBV20-1
cdr3_nt: TGCAGTGCTAGAGATTCAGGGTCGGAAGATACGCAGTATTTT
cdr3_aa: CSARDSGSEDTQYF

d_call: NA
j_call: TRBJ1-5
clone_size: once
v_call: TRBV5-1
cdr3_nt: TGCGCCAGCAGAATGGTACCTTATAGCAATCAGCCCCAGCATTTT
cdr3_aa: CASRMVPYSNQPQHF

d_call: NA
j_call: TRBJ2-7
clone_size: NA
v_call: TRBV4-1
cdr3_nt: TGCGCCAGCAGCCAAGATACGGGGACCTTCTACGAGCAGTACTTC
cdr3_aa: CASSQDTGTFYEQYF

d_call: TRBD1
j_call: TRBJ1-1
clone_size: NA
v_call: TRBV7-8
cdr3_nt: TGTGCCAGCAGCTTAAAACCAGGGGGCACTGAAGCTTTCTTT
cdr3_aa: CASSLKPGGTEAFF

d_call: NA
j_call: TRBJ1-4
clone_size: NA
v_call: TRBV20-1
cdr3_nt: TGCAGTGCTGCGGGGGGCAGTCATAATGAAAAACTGTTTTTT
cdr3_aa: CSAAGGSHNEKLFF

d_call: NA
j_call: TRBJ1-2
clone_size: NA
v_call: TRBV20-1
cdr3_nt: TGCAGTGCTAGAGCGGGCAGCATCTATGGCTACACCTTC
cdr3_aa: CSARAGSIYGYTF

d_call: NA
j_call: TRBJ1-1
clone_size: NA
v_call: TRBV5-4
cdr3_nt: TGTGCCAGCAGCTTTATGACAGATACTGAAGCTTTCTTT
cdr3_aa: CASSFMTDTEAFF

d_call: NA
j_call: TRBJ2-1
clone_size: NA
v_call: TRBV12-3/TRBV12-4
cdr3_nt: TGTGCCAGCAGTTTAAGGAATGAGCAGTTCTTC
cdr3_aa: CASSLRNEQFF

d_call: TRBD1
j_call: TRBJ2-2
clone_size: once
v_call: TRBV30
cdr3_nt: TGTGCCTGGAGACGGGACAGAGTTACCGGGGAGCTGTTTTTT
cdr3_aa: CAWRRDRVTGELFF

d_call: NA
j_call: TRBJ1-6
clone_size: NA
v_call: TRBV10-3
cdr3_nt: TGTGCCACCACCGGGACGGGGAATTCACCCCTCCACTTT
cdr3_aa: CATTGTGNSPLHF

d_call: TRBD1
j_call: TRBJ2-2
clone_size: NA
v_call: TRBV5-4
cdr3_nt: TGTGCCAGCAGCTTAGGACAGGGTGACACCGGGGAGCTGTTTTTT
cdr3_aa: CASSLGQGDTGELFF

d_call: NA
j_call: TRBJ1-2
clone_size: few
v_call: TRBV6-5
cdr3_nt: TGTGCCAGCAGTTACTCGGAGAGACGTGGCTACACCTTC
cdr3_aa: CASSYSERRGYTF

d_call: NA
j_call: TRBJ1-6
clone_size: NA
v_call: TRBV20-1
cdr3_nt: TGCAGTGCTAGAGATCCGCTCGGCAACCTCAATTCACCCCTCCACTTT
cdr3_aa: CSARDPLGNLNSPLHF

d_call: TRBD2
j_call: TRBJ2-7
clone_size: NA
v_call: TRBV18
cdr3_nt: TGTGCCAGCTCACCAGCCGGGACTAGCGGTTACGAGCAGTACTTC
cdr3_aa: CASSPAGTSGYEQYF

d_call: NA
j_call: TRBJ1-1
clone_size: NA
v_call: TRBV13
cdr3_nt: TGTGCCAGCAGGTTAGAGGGTGGGGACACTGAAGCTTTCTTT
cdr3_aa: CASRLEGGDTEAFF

d_call: TRBD1
j_call: TRBJ1-2
clone_size: NA
v_call: TRBV6-1
cdr3_nt: TGTGCCAGCAGGCGCCTCGGACAGGGGGCGGGTGGCTACACCTTC
cdr3_aa: CASRRLGQGAGGYTF

d_call: NA
j_call: TRBJ1-6
clone_size: few
v_call: TRBV5-2
cdr3_nt: TGTGCCAGCAATACGGGACAGGGTAATTCACCCCTCCACTTT
cdr3_aa: CASNTGQGNSPLHF